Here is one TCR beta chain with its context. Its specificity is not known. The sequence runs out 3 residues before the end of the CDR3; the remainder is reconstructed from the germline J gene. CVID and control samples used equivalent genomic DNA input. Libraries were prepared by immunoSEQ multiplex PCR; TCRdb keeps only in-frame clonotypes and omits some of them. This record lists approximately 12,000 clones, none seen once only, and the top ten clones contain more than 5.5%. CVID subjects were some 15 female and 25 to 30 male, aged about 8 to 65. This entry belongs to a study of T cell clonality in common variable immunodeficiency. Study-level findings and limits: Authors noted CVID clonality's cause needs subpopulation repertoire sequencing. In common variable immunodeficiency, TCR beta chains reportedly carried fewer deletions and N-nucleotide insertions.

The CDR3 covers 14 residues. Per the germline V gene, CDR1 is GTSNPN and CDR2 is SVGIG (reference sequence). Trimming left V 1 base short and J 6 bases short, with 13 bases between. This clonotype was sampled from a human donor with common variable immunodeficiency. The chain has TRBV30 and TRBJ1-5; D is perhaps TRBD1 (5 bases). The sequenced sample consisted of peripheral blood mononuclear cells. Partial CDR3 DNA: TGTGCCTGGAGTGAGGGCGGGGGGGGTCAGCCC. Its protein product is CAWSEGGGGQP. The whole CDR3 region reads CAWSEGGGGQPQHF.